This T cell receptor (beta chain) comes out of a study of CD8 T cells in Susac syndrome. Study-level information: Patients with Susac syndrome were therapy-naive, treated with corticosteroids, or treated with intravenous immunoglobulin alone when blood was collected. Study conclusions and caveats: That the number of individuals in its TCR sequencing and HLA analysis was relatively small was acknowledged by the study.

With regard to this clonotype: The antigen is not known.

Random hexamers were used to reverse transcribe an amount of roughly 0.5 to 1 ug RNA. One entry per CDR3 protein results from TCRdb running MiXCR on the immunoSEQ multiplex PCR reads. The sample consists of about 80,000 distinct CDR3 sequences, around 94% of them appearing once. This CDR3 is built from 13 residues. Germline V gene lookup returns CDR1 SGHDT and CDR2 YYEEEE. Trimming removed 4 bases at V and 7 bases at J, with 14 bases between. The J gene is TRBJ2-5, the V gene TRBV5-6, with D maybe TRBD2 (6 bases). This TCR was recovered from a human donor with Susac syndrome. Sequenced sample: CD8+ T cells from PBMCs. CDR3 DNA: TGTGCCAGCAGCCCGACTAACGGGGGGACCCAGTACTTC. Protein product: CASSPTNGGTQYF.